Listed below are T cell receptor beta chains from one sample, sequenced in a study of shared clonotypes between healthy human individuals. The table came from immunoSEQ multiplex PCR; TCRdb's copy has only in-frame clones and leaves some out. The sample consists of more than 1.2 million clones, about 98.5% of them appearing once. The sequencing input was naive CD4+ T cells sorted from blood. All receptors derive from a man younger than 45 in good health. The CDR3 runs from the conserved cysteine through the conserved F or W. D genes are given only for firm matches. Rows give clone size only sometimes, using once, few, many, or a class for an expanded clone.

>TRBJ1-2|TRBD1|-|TRBV18
CASSPHPEGAVGYTF
TGTGCCAGCTCACCACACCCGGAGGGGGCGGTTGGCTACACCTTC
>TRBJ2-1|-|-|TRBV12-5
CASRPGVGWGEQFF
TGTGCTAGTCGACCCGGGGTGGGATGGGGTGAGCAGTTCTTC
>TRBJ2-7|TRBD1|-|TRBV7-9
CASSTRDRGVYEQYF
TGTGCCAGCAGCACCCGGGACAGGGGCGTATACGAGCAGTACTTC
>TRBJ2-5|TRBD2|-|TRBV28
CASSLGTSGSQETQYF
TGTGCCAGCAGTTTAGGGACTAGCGGCTCTCAAGAGACCCAGTACTTC
>TRBJ1-1|-|-|TRBV5-1
CASSSGALNGPEAFF
TGCGCCAGCAGCAGCGGGGCCCTAAATGGACCTGAAGCTTTCTTT
>TRBJ1-1|-|-|TRBV6-5
CASSLGRQAPEAFF
TGTGCCAGCAGTTTGGGGAGACAGGCACCTGAAGCTTTCTTT
>TRBJ2-3|-|-|TRBV10-3
CAIRVRRTDTQYF
TGTGCCATCAGGGTTAGGAGGACAGATACGCAGTATTTT
>TRBJ1-5|-|-|TRBV6-1
CASSGDGSRNQPQHF
TGTGCCAGCAGTGGGGATGGGTCCCGAAATCAGCCCCAGCATTTT
>TRBJ2-5|-|-|TRBV18
CASSPQSWQKETQYF
TGTGCCAGCTCACCACAGTCTTGGCAGAAAGAGACCCAGTACTTC
>TRBJ2-2|-|once|TRBV2
CASSVRGFGELFF
TGTGCCAGCAGTGTGCGGGGTTTCGGGGAGCTGTTTTTT
>TRBJ2-5|-|-|TRBV6-6
CASSYGSPKGETQYF
TGTGCCAGCAGTTACGGGTCCCCAAAGGGGGAGACCCAGTACTTC
>TRBJ2-7|-|-|TRBV6-6
CASRPSRGGSYEQYF
TGTGCCAGCAGGCCTAGCAGGGGTGGGTCCTACGAGCAGTACTTC
>TRBJ1-2|-|-|TRBV4-3
CASSQDNYGYTF
TGCGCCAGCAGCCAAGACAACTATGGCTACACCTTC
>TRBJ2-4|TRBD1|-|TRBV7-9
CASSLEGGGQYHIQYF
TGTGCCAGCAGCTTAGAAGGTGGGGGACAGTACCATATTCAGTACTTC
>TRBJ2-7|-|-|TRBV15
CATSPSPTEYEQYF
TGTGCCACCAGCCCCTCACCGACAGAATACGAGCAGTACTTC
>TRBJ2-2|TRBD2|-|TRBV27
CASSWIGLGLAGTGELFF
TGTGCCAGCAGTTGGATTGGGTTGGGGCTAGCGGGGACCGGGGAGCTGTTTTTT
>TRBJ1-2|-|once|TRBV7-2
CASSLTGAGYTF
TGTGCCAGCAGCTTAACTGGCGCCGGCTACACCTTC
>TRBJ2-7|-|-|TRBV6-1
CASSELPVYEQYF
TGTGCCAGCAGTGAACTGCCGGTGTACGAGCAGTACTTC
>TRBJ2-7|TRBD2|-|TRBV11-2
CASSSGTGGGEQYF
TGTGCCAGCAGCTCTGGGACTGGCGGGGGTGAGCAGTACTTC
>TRBJ2-1|TRBD2|-|TRBV28
CASSSRLAGNGMVYNEQFF
TGTGCCAGCAGCTCAAGACTAGCGGGGAACGGAATGGTATACAATGAGCAGTTCTTC
>TRBJ2-5|TRBD2|-|TRBV5-4
CASSFGSGSTETQYF
TGTGCCAGCAGCTTTGGTAGCGGGAGTACGGAGACCCAGTACTTC
>TRBJ1-2|-|-|TRBV4-3
CASSRDSNYGYTF
TGCGCCAGCAGCCGAGACTCTAACTATGGCTACACCTTC
>TRBJ2-7|-|-|TRBV2
CASSDRAQSSYEQYF
TGTGCCAGCAGTGACAGGGCCCAGAGCTCCTACGAGCAGTACTTC
>TRBJ1-5|-|-|TRBV25-1
CASSGQGNNQPQHF
TGTGCCAGCAGTGGGCAGGGTAACAATCAGCCCCAGCATTTT
>TRBJ2-2|-|-|TRBV27
CASSSYGRATGELFF
TGTGCCAGCAGTTCCTACGGACGGGCCACCGGGGAGCTGTTTTTT
>TRBJ1-2|TRBD1|-|TRBV10-3
CAISGSPGGEGYGYTF
TGTGCCATCAGTGGCTCTCCAGGGGGCGAGGGCTATGGCTACACCTTC
>TRBJ2-5|-|-|TRBV27
CASMRALQETQYF
TGTGCCAGCATGAGGGCCCTCCAAGAGACCCAGTACTTC
>TRBJ2-2|TRBD2|-|TRBV6-1
CASSGAPGGRIGGSGELFF
TGTGCCAGCAGTGGAGCGCCGGGGGGACGTATAGGTGGATCCGGGGAGCTGTTTTTT
>TRBJ2-3|-|-|TRBV18
CASSLALADTQYF
TGTGCCAGCTCACTAGCATTGGCAGATACGCAGTATTTT
>TRBJ2-5|TRBD1|-|TRBV7-6
CASSKPTGGRETQYF
TGTGCCAGCAGCAAGCCGACAGGGGGAAGGGAGACCCAGTACTTC
>TRBJ2-2|-|-|TRBV4-3
CASSQETGTGELFF
TGCGCCAGCAGCCAAGAAACGGGGACCGGGGAGCTGTTTTTT
>TRBJ2-7|TRBD1|-|TRBV11-3
CASSPGTGARYEQYF
TGTGCCAGCAGCCCCGGGACAGGGGCGAGATACGAGCAGTACTTC
>TRBJ2-1|-|-|TRBV5-6
CASSLFPASYNEQFF
TGTGCCAGCAGCTTGTTTCCGGCCTCCTACAATGAGCAGTTCTTC
>TRBJ2-7|-|once|TRBV5-1
CASSLDTGNYEQYF
TGCGCCAGCAGCTTGGATACAGGGAACTACGAGCAGTACTTC
>TRBJ2-7|TRBD1|-|TRBV18
CASSLGSAGGRFEQYF
TGTGCCAGCTCCCTTGGTTCGGCAGGGGGCAGATTCGAGCAGTACTTC
>TRBJ2-7|TRBD2|-|TRBV6-1
CASSEASGLVGEQYF
TGTGCCAGCAGTGAAGCTTCAGGACTAGTGGGCGAGCAGTACTTC
>TRBJ1-5|-|-|TRBV6-5
CASSYSISNQPQHF
TGTGCCAGCAGTTACTCGATCAGTAATCAGCCCCAGCATTTT
>TRBJ1-1|TRBD1|-|TRBV7-1
CASSSRSGTGPPMGKLTTNTEAFF
TGTGCCAGCAGCTCTAGGTCCGGGACAGGGCCTCCGATGGGGAAGCTCACAACTAACACTGAAGCTTTCTTT
>TRBJ2-7|-|-|TRBV5-5
CASSLYGAPGHEQYF
TGTGCCAGCAGCTTGTACGGGGCCCCTGGCCACGAGCAGTACTTC
>TRBJ2-2|TRBD2|-|TRBV7-9
CASRGLAGENANTGELFF
TGTGCCAGCAGGGGTCTAGCGGGAGAAAACGCGAACACCGGGGAGCTGTTTTTT
>TRBJ2-7|TRBD2|-|TRBV15
CATSPTLTSGGYEQYF
TGTGCCACCAGTCCAACCCTTACTAGCGGGGGCTACGAGCAGTACTTC
>TRBJ2-7|-|-|TRBV5-1
CASSLYVADEQYF
TGCGCCAGCAGCCTGTACGTAGCCGACGAGCAGTACTTC
>TRBJ2-6|-|-|TRBV5-4
CASSLPSRTGANVLTF
TGTGCCAGCAGCCTCCCCTCTAGGACTGGGGCCAACGTCCTGACTTTC
>TRBJ1-5|-|-|TRBV15
CATSRLVESGSNQPQHF
TGTGCCACCAGCAGACTTGTAGAGAGTGGGAGCAATCAGCCCCAGCATTTT
>TRBJ2-2|TRBD2|-|TRBV7-3
CASSLFVTSGNTGTGELFF
TGTGCCAGCAGCTTATTCGTGACTAGCGGGAACACGGGAACCGGGGAGCTGTTTTTT
>TRBJ2-7|-|-|TRBV11-2
CASSSILGRRYEQYF
TGTGCCAGCAGCTCCATCCTGGGACGGCGCTACGAGCAGTACTTC
>TRBJ1-5|-|once|TRBV28
CASSLWENSNQPQHF
TGTGCCAGCAGTTTATGGGAAAATAGCAATCAGCCCCAGCATTTT
>TRBJ2-1|-|-|TRBV5-6
CASSGQSSYNEQFF
TGTGCCAGCAGCGGGCAGAGCTCCTACAATGAGCAGTTCTTC
>TRBJ1-1|-|-|TRBV7-9
CASSLGDRGTNTEAFF
TGTGCCAGCAGCTTAGGCGATAGGGGAACGAACACTGAAGCTTTCTTT
>TRBJ2-5|-|-|TRBV4-3
CASSQGRNQETQYF
TGCGCCAGCAGCCAAGGACGGAATCAAGAGACCCAGTACTTC